What follows is one T cell receptor (beta chain) and its context. The antigen remains undetermined. This sample stems from a study of cytomegalovirus exposure and HLA in healthy donors. General study results and limits: Relative to equally common others, HLA-associated TCR beta chains showed greater clonal expansion in a later analysis.

CDR1 MDHEN and CDR2 SYDVKM come from the germline V gene. J gave up 8 bases and V 3 bases, and 6 bases lay outside the gene matches. The CDR3 consists of 14 residues. The PCR was carried out with 60 Vbeta primers and 13 Jbeta primers. Clones were sequenced by immunoSEQ multiplex PCR, and TCRdb holds only the in-frame ones, with some missing. The data show around 200,000 clones, around 86% seen once. The J gene is TRBJ2-2, the V gene TRBV28; 7 positions match TRBD1. This TCR came from a woman aged 40 to 50 in good health and CMV-seronegative. Material: PBMCs. In nucleotides, the CDR3 is TGTGCCAGCAGTTTGGCAGGGGGATCGGGGGAGCTGTTTTTT. Its translation is CASSLAGGSGELFF.